This T cell receptor (beta chain) is drawn from a study of control samples from healthy donors and cancer patients. V was clipped by 5 bases and J by 6 bases, with 14 bases between them. Germline V gene lookup returns CDR1 SNHLY and CDR2 FYNNEI. There are 15 residues in the CDR3. TCRdb keeps only in-frame clones here, not all; method: immunoSEQ multiplex PCR. The sample lists some 71,000 clones; roughly nine tenths were seen once. This TCR came from a man aged 55 to 70 with colorectal cancer. The chain is built from TRBV2 and TRBJ1-6; a possible D gene is TRBD1 (5 bases). The sample was PBMCs. CDR3 sequence: CASSSETTANSPLHF. In nucleotides, the CDR3 is TGTGCCAGCAGTTCTGAGACGACAGCTAATTCACCCCTCCACTTT.